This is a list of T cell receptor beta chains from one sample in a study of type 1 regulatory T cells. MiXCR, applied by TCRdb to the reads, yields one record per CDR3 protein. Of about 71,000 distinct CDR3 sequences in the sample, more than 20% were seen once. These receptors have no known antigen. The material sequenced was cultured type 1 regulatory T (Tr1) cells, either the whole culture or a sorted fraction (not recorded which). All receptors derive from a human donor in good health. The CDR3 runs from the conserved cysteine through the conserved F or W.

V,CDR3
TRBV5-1,CASSFSENSPLHF
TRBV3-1,CASSQWTGTGRINYGYTF
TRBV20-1,CSATKGTTPYNEQFF
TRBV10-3,CAISGQGVYEQYF
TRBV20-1,CSARGTALGPQHF
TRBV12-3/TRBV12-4,CASSFGRSTDTQYF
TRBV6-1,CASSEAVGGYSNQPQHF
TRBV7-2,CASSLAQSGVDGELFF
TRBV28,CASRRPQGYGYTF
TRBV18,CASSPSLAGDTEAFF
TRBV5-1,CASSPGLVHAKNIQYF
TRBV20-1,CSAPLAGSYNEQFF
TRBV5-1,CASSLVQGAGGYTF
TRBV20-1,CSASNRGRGGYGYTF
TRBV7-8,CASSLGGRRDEKLFF
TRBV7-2,CASSLVAGTEYGYTF
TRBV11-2,CASQGQANYEQYF
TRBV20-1,CSARLATRRDTQYF
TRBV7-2,CASRTSSGSYEQYF
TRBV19,CASSVGFSGANVLTF
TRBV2,CASSERGGYTF
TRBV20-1,CSAREAGASYNEQFF
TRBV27,CASSLRFRTSSTDTQYF
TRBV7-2,CASSEKGLSSYNEQFF
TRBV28,CASSAPGLIYEQYF
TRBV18,CASSPLVGYTEAFF
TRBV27,CASGPQPGLGEKLFF
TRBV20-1,CSANLLAGQETQYF
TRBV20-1,CSARDPWREGPPNEQFF
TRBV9,CASSVGQGGLAGFQETQYF
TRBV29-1,CSVEQNTGELFF
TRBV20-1,CSAGAGTGSETQYF
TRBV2,CASSDRGSDTQYF
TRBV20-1,CSARRQGTSLAF
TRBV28,CASRSGVFSNQPQHF
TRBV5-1,CASSARAGFYNEQFF
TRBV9,CASSVAPRVTQDEQYF
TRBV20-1,CSARAGGQPQHF
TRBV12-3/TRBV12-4,CASSLEGLQPQHF
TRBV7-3,CASSLTSSSYNEQFF
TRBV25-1,CASSEGRTNGYTF
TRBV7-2,CASISRSSAPLHTGEPFF
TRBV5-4,CASSLAASGRTGELFF
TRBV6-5,CASSSTRSGNTGELFF
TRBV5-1,CASSLAPGMLETQYF
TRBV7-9,CASSSGLAGTYEQYF
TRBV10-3,CAISEPNLGGDEQFF
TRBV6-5,CASSPGLASDTQYF
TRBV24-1,CAAGGGDIQYF
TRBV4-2,CASSQSIAGKETQFF
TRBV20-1,CSARVLAGGPGNIQYF
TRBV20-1,CSARETLYEQYF
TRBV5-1,CASSSGQGLEKLFF
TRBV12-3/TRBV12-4,CASSRDRGYGYTF
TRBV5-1,CASSFSDNEQFF
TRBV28,CASSWGSSYEQYF
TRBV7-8,CASSPGLANLEQFF
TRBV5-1,CASRQTGTSYNEQFF